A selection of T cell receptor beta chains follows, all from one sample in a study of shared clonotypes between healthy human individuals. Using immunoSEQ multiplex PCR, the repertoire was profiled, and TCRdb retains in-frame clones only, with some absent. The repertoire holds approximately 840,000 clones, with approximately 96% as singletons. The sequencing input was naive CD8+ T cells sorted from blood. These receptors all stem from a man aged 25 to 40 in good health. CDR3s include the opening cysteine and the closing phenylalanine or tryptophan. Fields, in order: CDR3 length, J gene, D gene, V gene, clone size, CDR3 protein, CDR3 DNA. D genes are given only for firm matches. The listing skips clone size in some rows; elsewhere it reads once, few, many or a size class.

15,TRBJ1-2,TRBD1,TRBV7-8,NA,CASSLTPGTGDGYTF,TGTGCCAGCAGCTTAACTCCTGGGACAGGGGATGGCTACACCTTC
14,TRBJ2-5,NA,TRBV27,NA,CASSLLDRQETQYF,TGTGCCAGCAGTTTATTGGACAGACAAGAGACCCAGTACTTC
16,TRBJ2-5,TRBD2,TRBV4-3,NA,CASSQGVLAGEETQYF,TGCGCCAGCAGCCAAGGTGTACTAGCGGGGGAAGAGACCCAGTACTTC
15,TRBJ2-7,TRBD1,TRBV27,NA,CASTTSRTGRHEQYF,TGTGCCAGCACCACCTCCCGGACAGGGCGCCACGAGCAGTACTTC
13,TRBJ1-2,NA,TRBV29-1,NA,CSVETPANYGYTF,TGCAGCGTTGAAACGCCAGCTAACTATGGCTACACCTTC
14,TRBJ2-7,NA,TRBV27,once,CASSSGKSSYEQYF,TGTGCCAGCAGTTCGGGGAAAAGCTCCTACGAGCAGTACTTC
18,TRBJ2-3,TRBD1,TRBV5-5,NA,CASSLRPRNRGNTDTQYF,TGTGCCAGCAGCTTGCGCCCCCGGAACAGGGGGAACACAGATACGCAGTATTTT
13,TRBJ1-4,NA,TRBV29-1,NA,CSVEHTGYEKLFF,TGCAGCGTTGAACATACGGGGTATGAAAAACTGTTTTTT
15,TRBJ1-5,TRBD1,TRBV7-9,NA,CASSSDRVDNQPQHF,TGTGCCAGCAGCTCGGACAGGGTGGACAATCAGCCCCAGCATTTT
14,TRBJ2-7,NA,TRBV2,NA,CASSEEASSYEQYF,TGTGCCAGCAGTGAAGAGGCGAGCTCCTACGAGCAGTACTTC
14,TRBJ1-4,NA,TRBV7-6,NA,CASSLGWDGEKLFF,TGTGCCAGCAGCCTGGGCTGGGACGGTGAAAAACTGTTTTTT
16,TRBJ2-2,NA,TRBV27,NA,CASSLPLAGNAGELFF,TGTGCCAGCAGTTTACCACTGGCAGGAAACGCCGGGGAGCTGTTTTTT
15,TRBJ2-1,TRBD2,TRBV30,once,CAWSGAGRSYNEQFF,TGTGCCTGGAGTGGAGCGGGAAGGTCCTACAATGAGCAGTTCTTC
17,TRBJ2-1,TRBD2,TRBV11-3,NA,CASSLDGAGAWYNEQFF,TGTGCCAGCAGCTTAGATGGGGCGGGAGCGTGGTACAATGAGCAGTTCTTC
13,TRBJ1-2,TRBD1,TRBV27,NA,CASSFKAGGGYTF,TGTGCCAGCAGTTTTAAGGCAGGGGGTGGCTACACCTTC
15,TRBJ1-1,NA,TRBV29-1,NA,CSVEEGVRVHTEAFF,TGCAGCGTTGAGGAAGGCGTCAGGGTCCACACTGAAGCTTTCTTT
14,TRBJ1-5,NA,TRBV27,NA,CASSIKGVGQPQHF,TGTGCCAGCAGTATTAAGGGGGTCGGTCAGCCCCAGCATTTT
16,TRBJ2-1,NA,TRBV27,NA,CASSSLGGLIYNEQFF,TGTGCCAGCAGTTCCCTCGGGGGGCTCATCTACAATGAGCAGTTCTTC
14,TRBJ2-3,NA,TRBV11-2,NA,CASGNRAGADTQYF,TGTGCCAGCGGAAACAGGGCGGGAGCAGATACGCAGTATTTT
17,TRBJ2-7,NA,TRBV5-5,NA,CASSSGGWDRRRHEQYF,TGTGCCAGCAGCTCCGGAGGGTGGGATCGGAGACGGCACGAGCAGTACTTC
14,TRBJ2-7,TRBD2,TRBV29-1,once,CSVTLTSGTFEQYF,TGCAGCGTTACCCTGACTAGCGGGACATTCGAGCAGTACTTC
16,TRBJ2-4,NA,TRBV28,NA,CASSSYGLEAKNIQYF,TGTGCCAGCAGTTCCTACGGATTAGAGGCCAAAAACATTCAGTACTTC
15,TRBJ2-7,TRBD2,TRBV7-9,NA,CASSQSSGASYEQYF,TGTGCCAGCAGCCAATCTAGCGGAGCCTCCTACGAGCAGTACTTC
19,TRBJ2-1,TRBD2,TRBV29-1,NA,CSVEDSATSPEYPYNEQFF,TGCAGCGTTGAAGATTCCGCGACTAGCCCCGAGTACCCCTACAATGAGCAGTTCTTC
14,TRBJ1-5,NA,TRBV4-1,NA,CASSQEGLNQPQHF,TGCGCCAGCAGCCAAGAAGGACTCAATCAGCCCCAGCATTTT
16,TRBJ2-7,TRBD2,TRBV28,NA,CASSLPRLAGPYEQYF,TGTGCCAGCAGTCTCCCGAGACTAGCGGGTCCCTACGAGCAGTACTTC
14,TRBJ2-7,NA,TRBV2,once,CASSEAGTLDEQYF,TGTGCCAGCAGTGAAGCGGGGACGCTAGACGAGCAGTACTTC
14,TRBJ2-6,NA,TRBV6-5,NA,CASSQISGANVLTF,TGTGCCAGCAGCCAGATTTCTGGGGCCAACGTCCTGACTTTC
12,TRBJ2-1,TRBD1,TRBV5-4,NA,CASSWDSNEQFF,TGTGCCAGCAGCTGGGACAGCAATGAGCAGTTCTTC
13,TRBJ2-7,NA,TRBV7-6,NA,CASSLTDSFEQYF,TGTGCCAGCAGCCTAACCGACTCGTTCGAGCAGTACTTC
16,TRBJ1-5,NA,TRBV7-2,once,CASSQRVQGSNQPQHF,TGTGCCAGCAGCCAAAGGGTACAGGGCAGCAATCAGCCCCAGCATTTT
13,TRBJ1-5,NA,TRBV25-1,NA,CASSDGNNQPQHF,TGTGCCAGCAGCGACGGGAACAATCAGCCCCAGCATTTT
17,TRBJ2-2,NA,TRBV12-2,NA,CAVGIQRGTTNTGELFF,TGTGCAGTTGGAATCCAAAGGGGGACAACGAACACCGGGGAGCTGTTTTTT
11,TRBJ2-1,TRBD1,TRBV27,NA,CATSRTGEQFF,TGTGCCACCTCTAGGACAGGTGAGCAGTTCTTC
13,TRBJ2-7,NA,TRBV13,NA,CASSAPGVTEQYF,TGTGCCAGCAGCGCCCCCGGGGTTACCGAGCAGTACTTC
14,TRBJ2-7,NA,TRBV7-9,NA,CASSLGDRTYEQYF,TGTGCCAGCAGCTTAGGGGACCGCACCTACGAGCAGTACTTC
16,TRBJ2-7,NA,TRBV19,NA,CASSISEGRGSYEQYF,TGTGCCAGTAGTATATCCGAGGGCAGAGGATCCTACGAGCAGTACTTC
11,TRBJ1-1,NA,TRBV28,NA,CASSFGNEAFF,TGTGCCAGCAGTTTCGGTAATGAAGCTTTCTTT
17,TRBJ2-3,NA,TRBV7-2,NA,CASSARGGATSTDTQYF,TGTGCCAGCAGCGCTAGAGGCGGGGCAACTAGCACAGATACGCAGTATTTT
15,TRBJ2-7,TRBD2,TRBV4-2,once,CASSQNLGLALEQYF,TGTGCCAGCAGCCAAAACCTCGGACTAGCGCTCGAGCAGTACTTC
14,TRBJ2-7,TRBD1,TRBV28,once,CASRLGQHPYEQYF,TGTGCCAGCAGATTGGGACAGCACCCCTACGAGCAGTACTTC
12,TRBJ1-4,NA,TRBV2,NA,CASSPWETKLFF,TGTGCCAGCAGCCCTTGGGAGACAAAACTGTTTTTT
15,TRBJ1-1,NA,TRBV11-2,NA,CASSLEGATNTEAFF,TGTGCCAGCAGCTTGGAAGGGGCAACGAACACTGAAGCTTTCTTT
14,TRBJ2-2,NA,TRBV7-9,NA,CASSRISVAGELFF,TGTGCCAGCAGCCGGATATCAGTTGCCGGGGAGCTGTTTTTT
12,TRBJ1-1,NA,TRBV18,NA,CASSWQGSEAFF,TGTGCCAGCTCATGGCAGGGCTCGGAAGCTTTCTTT
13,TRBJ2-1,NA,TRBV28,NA,CASSRTSYNEQFF,TGTGCCAGCAGTAGGACCTCCTACAATGAGCAGTTCTTC
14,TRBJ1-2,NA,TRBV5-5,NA,CASSFHQIGYGYTF,TGTGCCAGCAGCTTTCATCAGATTGGGTATGGCTACACCTTC
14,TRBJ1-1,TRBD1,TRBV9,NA,CASSQGGQGTEAFF,TGTGCCAGCAGCCAAGGGGGCCAGGGCACTGAAGCTTTCTTT
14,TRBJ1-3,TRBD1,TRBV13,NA,CASSQTGSGYTIYF,TGTGCCAGCAGCCAGACAGGGTCCGGTTACACCATATATTTT
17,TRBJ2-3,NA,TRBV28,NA,CASSFSFRWRHTDTQYF,TGTGCCAGCAGTTTCTCCTTTAGGTGGAGACACACAGATACGCAGTATTTT
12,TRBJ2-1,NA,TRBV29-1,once,CSVEELVNEQFF,TGCAGCGTTGAAGAATTGGTAAATGAGCAGTTCTTC
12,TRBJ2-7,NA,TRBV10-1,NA,CASSDEGWEQYF,TGCGCCAGCAGTGATGAGGGATGGGAGCAGTACTTC
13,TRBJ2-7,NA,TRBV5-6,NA,CASSLGGPYEQYF,TGTGCCAGCAGCTTGGGTGGCCCTTACGAGCAGTACTTC
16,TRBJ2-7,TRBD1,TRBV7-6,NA,CASSLDGTGGFHEQYF,TGTGCCAGCAGCTTAGACGGGACAGGGGGATTCCACGAGCAGTACTTC